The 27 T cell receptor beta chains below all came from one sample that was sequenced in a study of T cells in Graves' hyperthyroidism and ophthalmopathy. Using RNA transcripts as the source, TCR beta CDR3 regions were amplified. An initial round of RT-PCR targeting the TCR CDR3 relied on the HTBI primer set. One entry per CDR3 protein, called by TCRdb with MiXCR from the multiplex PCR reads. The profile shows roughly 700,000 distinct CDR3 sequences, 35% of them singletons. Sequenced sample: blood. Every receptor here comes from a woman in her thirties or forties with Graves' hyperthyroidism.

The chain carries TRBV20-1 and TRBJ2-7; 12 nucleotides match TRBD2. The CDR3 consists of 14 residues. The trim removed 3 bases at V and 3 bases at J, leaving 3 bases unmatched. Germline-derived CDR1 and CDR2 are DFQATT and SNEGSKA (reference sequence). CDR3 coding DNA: TGCAGTGCTAGCGGACTAGCGGGAAGCTACGAGCAGTACTTC. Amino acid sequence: CSASGLAGSYEQYF.

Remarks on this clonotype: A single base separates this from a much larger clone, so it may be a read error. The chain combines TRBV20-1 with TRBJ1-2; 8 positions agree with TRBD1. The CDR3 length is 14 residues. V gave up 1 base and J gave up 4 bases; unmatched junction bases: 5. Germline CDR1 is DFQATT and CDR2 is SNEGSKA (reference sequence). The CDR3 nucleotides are TGCAGTGCTAGAGGCGGACAGGGAATCTATGGCTACACCTTC. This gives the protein CSARGGQGIYGYTF.

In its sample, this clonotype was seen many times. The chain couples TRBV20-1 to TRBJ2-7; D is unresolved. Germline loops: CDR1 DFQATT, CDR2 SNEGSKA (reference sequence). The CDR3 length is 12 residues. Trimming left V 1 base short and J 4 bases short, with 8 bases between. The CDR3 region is CSARGPGYEQYF. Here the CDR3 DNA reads TGCAGTGCTAGAGGTCCTGGGTACGAGCAGTACTTC.

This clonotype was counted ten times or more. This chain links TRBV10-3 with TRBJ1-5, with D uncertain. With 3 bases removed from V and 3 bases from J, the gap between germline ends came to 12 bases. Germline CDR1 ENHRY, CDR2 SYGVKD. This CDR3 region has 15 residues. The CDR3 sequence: CAISERSQNNQPQHF. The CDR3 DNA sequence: TGTGCCATCAGTGAAAGGAGTCAGAACAATCAGCCCCAGCATTTT.

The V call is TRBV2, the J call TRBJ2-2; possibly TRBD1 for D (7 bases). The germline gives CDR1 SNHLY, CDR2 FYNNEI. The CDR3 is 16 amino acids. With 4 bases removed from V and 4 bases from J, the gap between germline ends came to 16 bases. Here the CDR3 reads CASSAQQGRGTGELFF. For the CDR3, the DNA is TGTGCCAGCAGTGCCCAACAGGGGCGGGGCACCGGGGAGCTGTTTTTT.

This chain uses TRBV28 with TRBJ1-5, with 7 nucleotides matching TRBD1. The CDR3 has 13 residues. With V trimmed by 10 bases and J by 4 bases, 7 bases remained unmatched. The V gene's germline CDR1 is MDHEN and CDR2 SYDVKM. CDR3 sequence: CANETGANQPQHF. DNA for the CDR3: TGTGCCAACGAAACAGGGGCGAATCAGCCCCAGCATTTT. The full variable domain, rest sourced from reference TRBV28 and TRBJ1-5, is DVKVTQSSRYLVKRTGEKVFLECVQDMDHENMFWYRQDPGLGLRLIYFSYDVKMKEKGDIPEGYSVSREKKERFSLILESASTNQTSMYLCANETGANQPQHFGDGTRLSIL.

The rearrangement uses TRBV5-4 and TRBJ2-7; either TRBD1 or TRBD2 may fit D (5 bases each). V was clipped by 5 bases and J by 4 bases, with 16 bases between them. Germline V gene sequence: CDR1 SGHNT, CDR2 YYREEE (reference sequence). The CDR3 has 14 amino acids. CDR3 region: CASRWGPEAYEQYF. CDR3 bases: TGTGCCAGCAGGTGGGGACCTGAGGCTTACGAGCAGTACTTC.

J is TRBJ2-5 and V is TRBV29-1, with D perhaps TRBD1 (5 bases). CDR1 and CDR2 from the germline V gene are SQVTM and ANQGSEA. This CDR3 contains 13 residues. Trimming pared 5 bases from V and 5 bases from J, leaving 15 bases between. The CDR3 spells CSVLMRTYETQYF. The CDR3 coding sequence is TGCAGCGTTCTTATGCGGACATACGAGACCCAGTACTTC.

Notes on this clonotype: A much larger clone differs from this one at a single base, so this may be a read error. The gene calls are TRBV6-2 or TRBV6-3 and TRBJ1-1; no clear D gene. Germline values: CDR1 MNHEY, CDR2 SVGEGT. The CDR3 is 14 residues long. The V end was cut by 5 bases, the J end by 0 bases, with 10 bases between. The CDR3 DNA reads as TGTGCCAGCAGTGAAGGGATGATGAACACTGAAGCTTTCTTT. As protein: CASSEGMMNTEAFF.

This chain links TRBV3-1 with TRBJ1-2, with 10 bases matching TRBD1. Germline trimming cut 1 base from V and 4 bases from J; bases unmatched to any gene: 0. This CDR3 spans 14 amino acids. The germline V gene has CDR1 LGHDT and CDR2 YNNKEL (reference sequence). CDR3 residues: CASSQGTGGYGYTF. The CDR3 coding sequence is TGTGCCAGCAGCCAAGGGACAGGGGGCTATGGCTACACCTTC.

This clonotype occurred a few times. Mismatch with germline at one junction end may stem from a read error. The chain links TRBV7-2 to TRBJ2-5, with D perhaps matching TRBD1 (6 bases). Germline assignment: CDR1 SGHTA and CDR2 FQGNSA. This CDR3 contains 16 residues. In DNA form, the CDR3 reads TGCGCCAGCAGCAGAGAGGGGGAAAAGTACCAAGAGACCCAGTACTTC. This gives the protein CASSREGEKYQETQYF.

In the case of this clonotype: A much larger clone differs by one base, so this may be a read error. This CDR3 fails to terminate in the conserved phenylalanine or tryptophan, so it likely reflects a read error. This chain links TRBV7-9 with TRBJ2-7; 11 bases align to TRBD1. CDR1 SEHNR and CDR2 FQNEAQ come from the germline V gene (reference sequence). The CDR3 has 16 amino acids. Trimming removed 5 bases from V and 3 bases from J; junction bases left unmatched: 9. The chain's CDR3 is CASSVLGTGGVYEQYS. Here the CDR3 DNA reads TGTGCCAGCAGCGTCTTAGGGACAGGGGGTGTCTACGAGCAGTACTCC.

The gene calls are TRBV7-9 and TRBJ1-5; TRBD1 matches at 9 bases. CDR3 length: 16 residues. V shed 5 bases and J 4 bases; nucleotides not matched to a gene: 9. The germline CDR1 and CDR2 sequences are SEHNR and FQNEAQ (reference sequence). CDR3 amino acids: CASSRTGTGLNQPQHF. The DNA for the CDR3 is TGTGCCAGCAGCCGGACCGGGACAGGGCTTAATCAGCCCCAGCATTTT.

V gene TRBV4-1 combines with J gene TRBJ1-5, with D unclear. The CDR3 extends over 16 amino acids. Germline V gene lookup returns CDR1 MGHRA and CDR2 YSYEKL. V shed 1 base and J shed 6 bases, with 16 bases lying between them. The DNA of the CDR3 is TGCGCCAGCAGCCAAGGTCGATGGGATGGTAGTCAGCCCCAGCATTTT. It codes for CASSQGRWDGSQPQHF.

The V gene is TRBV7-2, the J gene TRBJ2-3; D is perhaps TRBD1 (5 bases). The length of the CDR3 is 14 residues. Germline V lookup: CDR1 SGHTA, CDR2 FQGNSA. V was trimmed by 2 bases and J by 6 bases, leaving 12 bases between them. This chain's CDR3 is CASSLLGGADTQYF. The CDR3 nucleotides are TGTGCCAGCAGCTTATTAGGTGGGGCCGATACGCAGTATTTT.

The chain's CDR3 is CAIHGARTGELFF. The CDR3 DNA follows: TGTGCCATTCACGGGGCTAGAACCGGGGAGCTGTTTTTT. The rearrangement links TRBV6-2 or TRBV6-3 to TRBJ2-2; D could derive from TRBD1 or TRBD2 (5 bases each). The CDR3 sequence is 13 residues long. Germline V CDR1 and CDR2: MNHEY, SVGEGT. Between the trimmed V and J ends, which lost 10 bases and 5 bases, there was a span of 14 bases.

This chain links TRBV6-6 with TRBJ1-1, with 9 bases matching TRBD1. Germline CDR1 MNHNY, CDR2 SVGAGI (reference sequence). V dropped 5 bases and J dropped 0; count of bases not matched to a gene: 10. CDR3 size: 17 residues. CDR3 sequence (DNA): TGTGCCAGCAGTCTTAGGGGACAGGGAGGAATGAACACTGAAGCTTTCTTT. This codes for CASSLRGQGGMNTEAFF.

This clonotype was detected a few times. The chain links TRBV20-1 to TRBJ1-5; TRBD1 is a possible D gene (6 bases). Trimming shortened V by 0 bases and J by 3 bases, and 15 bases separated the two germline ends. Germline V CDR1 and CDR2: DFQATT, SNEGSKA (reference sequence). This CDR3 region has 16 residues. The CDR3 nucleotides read TGCAGTGCTAGAGATCCCCAGGGGAGTATCAATCAGCCCCAGCATTTT. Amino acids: CSARDPQGSINQPQHF.

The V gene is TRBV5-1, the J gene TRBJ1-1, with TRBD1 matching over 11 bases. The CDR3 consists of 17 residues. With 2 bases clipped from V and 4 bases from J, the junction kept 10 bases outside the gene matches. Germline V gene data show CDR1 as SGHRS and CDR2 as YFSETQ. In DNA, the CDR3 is TGCGCCAGCAGCTTTACCGGGACAGGGGGAAGGGGCACTGAAGCTTTCTTT. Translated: CASSFTGTGGRGTEAFF.

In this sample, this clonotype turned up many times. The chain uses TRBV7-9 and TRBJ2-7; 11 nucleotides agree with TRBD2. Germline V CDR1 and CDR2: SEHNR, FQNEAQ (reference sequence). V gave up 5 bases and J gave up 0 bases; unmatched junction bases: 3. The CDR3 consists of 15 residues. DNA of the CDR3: TGTGCCAGCAGCGAAACTAGCGGGAGCTCCTACGAGCAGTACTTC. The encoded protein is CASSETSGSSYEQYF.

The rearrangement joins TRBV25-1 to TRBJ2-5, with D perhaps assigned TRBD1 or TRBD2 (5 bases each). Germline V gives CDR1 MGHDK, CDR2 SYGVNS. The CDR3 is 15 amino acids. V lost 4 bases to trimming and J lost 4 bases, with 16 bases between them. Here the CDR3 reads CASSAPDGTGETQYF. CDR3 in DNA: TGTGCCAGCAGTGCTCCTGACGGGACGGGAGAGACCCAGTACTTC.

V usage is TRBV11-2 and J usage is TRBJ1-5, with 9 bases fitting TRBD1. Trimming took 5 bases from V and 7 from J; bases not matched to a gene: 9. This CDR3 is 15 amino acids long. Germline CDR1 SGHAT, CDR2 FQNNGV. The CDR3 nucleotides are TGTGCCAGCAGCCTGGGACAGGGAATCTGGCAGCCCCAGCATTTT. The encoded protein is CASSLGQGIWQPQHF.

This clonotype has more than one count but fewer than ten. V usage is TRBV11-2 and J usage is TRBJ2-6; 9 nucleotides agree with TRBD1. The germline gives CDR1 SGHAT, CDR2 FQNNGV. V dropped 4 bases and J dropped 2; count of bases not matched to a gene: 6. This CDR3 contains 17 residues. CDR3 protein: CASSYRDRVTGANVLTF. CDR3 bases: TGTGCCAGCAGCTACCGGGACAGGGTAACTGGGGCCAACGTCCTGACTTTC. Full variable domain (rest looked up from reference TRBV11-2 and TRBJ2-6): EAGVAQSPRYKIIEKRQSVAFWCNPISGHATLYWYQQILGQGPKLLIQFQNNGVVDDSQLPKDRFSAERLKGVDSTLKIQPAKLEDSAVYLCASSYRDRVTGANVLTFGAGSRLTVL.

CDR3 sequence: CSVMGTGGGYEQYF. In nucleotides, the CDR3 is TGCAGCGTTATGGGGACAGGGGGCGGTTACGAGCAGTACTTC. The rearrangement joins TRBV29-1 to TRBJ2-7; 12 bases fit TRBD1. V gave up 5 bases and J gave up 4 bases; unmatched junction bases: 6. Germline CDR1 is SQVTM and CDR2 is ANQGSEA. The length of the CDR3 is 14 residues.

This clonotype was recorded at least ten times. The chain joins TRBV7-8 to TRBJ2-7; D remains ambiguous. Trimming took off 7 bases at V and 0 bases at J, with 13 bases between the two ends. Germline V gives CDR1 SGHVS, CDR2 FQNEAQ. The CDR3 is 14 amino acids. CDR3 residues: CASTLRRNSYEQYF. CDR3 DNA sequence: TGTGCCAGCACCCTTCGGCGGAACTCCTACGAGCAGTACTTC.

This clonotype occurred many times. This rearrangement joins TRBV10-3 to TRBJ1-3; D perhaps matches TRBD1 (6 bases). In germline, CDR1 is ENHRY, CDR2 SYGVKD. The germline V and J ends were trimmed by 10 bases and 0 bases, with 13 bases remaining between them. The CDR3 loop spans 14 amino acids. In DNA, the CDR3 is TGTGCCACCGGAGGGGGAGACTCTGGAAACACCATATATTTT. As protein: CATGGGDSGNTIYF.

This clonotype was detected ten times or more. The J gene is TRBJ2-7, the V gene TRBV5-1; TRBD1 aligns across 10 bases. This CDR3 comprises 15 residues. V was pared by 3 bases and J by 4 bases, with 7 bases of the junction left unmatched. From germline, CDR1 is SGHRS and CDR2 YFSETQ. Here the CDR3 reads CASSSPGQGKYEQYF. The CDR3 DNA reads TGCGCCAGCAGCTCACCGGGACAGGGGAAGTACGAGCAGTACTTC.